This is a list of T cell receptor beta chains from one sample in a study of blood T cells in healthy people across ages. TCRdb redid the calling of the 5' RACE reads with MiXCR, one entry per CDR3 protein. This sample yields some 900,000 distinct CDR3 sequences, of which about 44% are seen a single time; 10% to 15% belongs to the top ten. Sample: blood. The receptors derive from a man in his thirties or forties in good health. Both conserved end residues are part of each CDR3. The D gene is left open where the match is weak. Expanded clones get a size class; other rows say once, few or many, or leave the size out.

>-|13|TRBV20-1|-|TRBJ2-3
CSAKAGFTDTQYF
TGCAGTGCTAAGGCAGGGTTCACAGATACGCAGTATTTT
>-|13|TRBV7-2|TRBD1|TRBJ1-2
CASTRDRNYGYTF
TGTGCCAGCACCAGGGACAGGAACTATGGCTACACCTTC
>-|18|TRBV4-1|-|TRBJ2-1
CASSQARQGPSSYNEQFF
TGCGCCAGCAGCCAAGCGAGGCAGGGCCCCAGCTCCTACAATGAGCAGTTCTTC
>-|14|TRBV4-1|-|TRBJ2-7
CASSQDRAAYEQYF
TGCGCCAGCAGCCAAGATAGGGCCGCCTACGAGCAGTACTTC
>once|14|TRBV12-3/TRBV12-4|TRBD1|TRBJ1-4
CASKPTGANEKLFF
TGTGCCAGCAAACCGACAGGGGCGAATGAAAAACTGTTTTTT
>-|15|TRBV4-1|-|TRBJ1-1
CASSKGQGPMTEAFF
TGCGCCAGCAGCAAAGGCCAGGGGCCGATGACTGAAGCTTTCTTT
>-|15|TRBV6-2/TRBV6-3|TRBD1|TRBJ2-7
CASSRQTGARYEQYF
TGTGCCAGCAGTAGGCAGACAGGGGCGAGATACGAGCAGTACTTC
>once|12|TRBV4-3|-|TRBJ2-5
CASSRRDNEQYF
TGCGCCAGCAGCCGCAGGGACAATGAGCAGTACTTC
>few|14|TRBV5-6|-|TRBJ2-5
CASSLLVVQETQYF
TGTGCCAGCAGCTTGTTGGTGGTCCAAGAGACCCAGTACTTC
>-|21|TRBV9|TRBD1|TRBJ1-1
CASNPLGYAGTGARMSTEAFF
TGTGCCAGCAATCCTCTCGGGTACGCCGGGACAGGGGCGCGGATGAGCACTGAAGCTTTCTTT
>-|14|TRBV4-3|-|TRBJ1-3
CASSHQGPTNTIYF
TGCGCCAGCAGCCACCAGGGGCCGACCAACACCATATATTTT
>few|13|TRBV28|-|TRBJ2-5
CASRPGRVETQYF
TGTGCCAGCAGACCCGGACGGGTGGAGACCCAGTACTTC
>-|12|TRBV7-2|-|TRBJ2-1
CASRRGLNEQFF
TGTGCCAGCAGGAGGGGATTAAACGAACAGTTCTTC
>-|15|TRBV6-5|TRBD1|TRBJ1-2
CASTYWDRGSYGYTF
TGTGCCAGCACTTACTGGGACAGGGGTTCCTATGGCTACACCTTC
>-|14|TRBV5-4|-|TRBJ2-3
CASTRGGHTDTQYF
TGTGCCAGCACCAGGGGGGGACACACAGATACGCAGTATTTT
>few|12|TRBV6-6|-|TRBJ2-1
CASSYIDNEQFF
TGTGCCAGCAGTTACATTGACAATGAGCAGTTCTTC
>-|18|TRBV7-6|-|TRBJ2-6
CASSLGGQSLPGANVLTF
TGTGCCAGCAGCTTAGGAGGACAGTCTCTCCCTGGGGCCAACGTCCTGACTTTC
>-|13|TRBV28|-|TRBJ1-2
CASSSSTGYGYTF
TGTGCCAGCAGTTCCTCGACGGGTTATGGCTACACCTTC
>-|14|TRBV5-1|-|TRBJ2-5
CASSLYPGQETQYF
TGCGCCAGCAGCTTGTATCCGGGTCAAGAGACCCAGTACTTC
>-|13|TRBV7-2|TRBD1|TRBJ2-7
CASQGQGSYEQYF
TGTGCCAGCCAGGGACAGGGATCCTACGAGCAGTACTTC
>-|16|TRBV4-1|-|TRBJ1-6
CASSQKGPGDNSPLHF
TGCGCCAGCAGCCAAAAAGGGCCAGGGGATAATTCACCCCTCCACTTT
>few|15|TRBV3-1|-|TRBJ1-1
CASSLDWVENTEAFF
TGTGCCAGCAGCTTAGATTGGGTGGAGAACACTGAAGCTTTCTTT
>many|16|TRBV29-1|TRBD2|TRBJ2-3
CSVDGVGLGEADTQYF
TGCAGCGTTGACGGAGTCGGACTAGGAGAAGCAGATACGCAGTATTTT
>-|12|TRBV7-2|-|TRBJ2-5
CASSPQTGTQYF
TGTGCCAGCAGTCCCCAGACAGGGACCCAGTACTTC
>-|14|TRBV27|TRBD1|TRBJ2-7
CASSVQGVAYEQYF
TGTGCCAGCAGTGTACAGGGGGTAGCCTACGAGCAGTACTTC
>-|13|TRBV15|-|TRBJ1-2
CATSWMAEYGYTF
TGTGCCACCAGTTGGATGGCGGAATATGGCTACACCTTC
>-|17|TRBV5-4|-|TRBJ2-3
CASSLARGGDSTDTQYF
TGTGCCAGCAGCTTGGCCCGTGGCGGAGATAGCACAGATACGCAGTATTTT
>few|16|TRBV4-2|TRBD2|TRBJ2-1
CASREGGPSSYNEQFF
TGTGCCAGCAGAGAGGGAGGGCCGAGCTCCTACAATGAGCAGTTCTTC
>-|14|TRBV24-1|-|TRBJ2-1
CATSDLQSSETQFF
TGTGCCACCAGTGACCTTCAGAGTTCAGAGACCCAGTTCTTC
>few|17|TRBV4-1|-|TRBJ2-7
CASSPSLRDGSSYEQYF
TGCGCCAGCAGCCCCTCTCTTCGGGACGGGAGCTCCTACGAGCAGTACTTC
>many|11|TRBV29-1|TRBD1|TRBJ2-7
CSIYRGFEQYF
TGCAGCATTTACAGGGGGTTTGAGCAGTACTTC
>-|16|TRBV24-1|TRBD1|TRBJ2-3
CATSDRGQGVIDTQYF
TGTGCCACCAGTGATAGGGGACAGGGGGTAATAGATACGCAGTATTTT
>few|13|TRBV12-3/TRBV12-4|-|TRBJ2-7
CASSFRDVYEQYF
TGTGCCAGCAGTTTCCGGGATGTCTACGAGCAGTACTTC